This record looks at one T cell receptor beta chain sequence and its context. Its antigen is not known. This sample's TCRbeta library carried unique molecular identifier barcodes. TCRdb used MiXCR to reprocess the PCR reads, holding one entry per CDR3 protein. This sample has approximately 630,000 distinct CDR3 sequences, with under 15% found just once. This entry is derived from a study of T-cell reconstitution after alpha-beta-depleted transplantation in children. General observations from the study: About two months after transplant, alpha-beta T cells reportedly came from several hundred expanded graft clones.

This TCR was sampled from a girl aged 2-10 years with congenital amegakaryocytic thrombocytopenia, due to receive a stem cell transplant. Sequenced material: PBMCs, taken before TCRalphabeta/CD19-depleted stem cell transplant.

DNA of the CDR3: TGTGCCAGCAGCAGCACGGGCCCCAACTACCTCGAGCAGTACTTC. Its protein product is CASSSTGPNYLEQYF. The chain recombines TRBV7-9 with TRBJ2-7, with D unclear. The CDR3 loop spans 15 amino acids. Germline CDR1 reads SEHNR; CDR2 reads FQNEAQ (reference sequence). With 5 bases removed from V and 6 bases from J, the gap between germline ends came to 20 bases.